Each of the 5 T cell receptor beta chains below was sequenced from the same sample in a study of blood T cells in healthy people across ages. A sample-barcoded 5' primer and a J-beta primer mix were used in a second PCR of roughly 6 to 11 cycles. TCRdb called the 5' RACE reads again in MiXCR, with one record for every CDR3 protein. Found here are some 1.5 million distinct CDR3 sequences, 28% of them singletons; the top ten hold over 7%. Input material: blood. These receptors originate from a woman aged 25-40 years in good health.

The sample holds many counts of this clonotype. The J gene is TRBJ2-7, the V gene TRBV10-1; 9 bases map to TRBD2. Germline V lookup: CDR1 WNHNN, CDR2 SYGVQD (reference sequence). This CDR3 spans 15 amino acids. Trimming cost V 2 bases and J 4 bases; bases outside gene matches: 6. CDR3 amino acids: CASSEAGTSLYEQYF. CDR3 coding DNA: TGCGCCAGCAGTGAGGCCGGGACTAGCTTATACGAGCAGTACTTC.

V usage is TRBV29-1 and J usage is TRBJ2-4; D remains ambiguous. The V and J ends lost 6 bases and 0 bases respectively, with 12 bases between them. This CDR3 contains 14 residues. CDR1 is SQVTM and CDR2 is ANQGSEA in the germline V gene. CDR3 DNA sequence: TGCAGCGTGGCATCCAGACTAGCCAAAAACATTCAGTACTTC. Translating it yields CSVASRLAKNIQYF.

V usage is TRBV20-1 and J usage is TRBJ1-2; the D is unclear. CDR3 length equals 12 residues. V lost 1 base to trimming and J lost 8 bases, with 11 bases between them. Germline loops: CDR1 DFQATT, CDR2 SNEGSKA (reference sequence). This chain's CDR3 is CSARVPVEGYTF. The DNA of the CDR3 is TGCAGTGCTAGAGTTCCAGTTGAAGGCTACACCTTC.

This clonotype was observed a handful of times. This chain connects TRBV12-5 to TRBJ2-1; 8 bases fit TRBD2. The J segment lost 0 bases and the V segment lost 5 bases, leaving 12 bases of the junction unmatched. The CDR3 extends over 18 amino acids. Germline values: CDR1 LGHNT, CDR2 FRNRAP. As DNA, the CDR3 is TGTGCTAGTGGTCTAGTCGTTCTAGCGGGCAGCTCCTACAATGAGCAGTTCTTC. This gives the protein CASGLVVLAGSSYNEQFF.

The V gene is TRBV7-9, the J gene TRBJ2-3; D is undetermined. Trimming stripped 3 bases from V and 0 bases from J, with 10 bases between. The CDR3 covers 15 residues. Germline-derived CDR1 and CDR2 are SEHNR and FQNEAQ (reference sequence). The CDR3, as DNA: TGTGCCAGCAGCTTGAGGAAAGGCAGCACAGATACGCAGTATTTT. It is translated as CASSLRKGSTDTQYF.